Listed here is a single TCR beta chain. Its specificity is unknown. These data are taken from a study of T cell responses to AZD1222 COVID-19 vaccine. Measured with immunoSEQ multiplex PCR; TCRdb has only the in-frame clones, and not every one. The data hold around 140,000 clones, with 90% to 95% observed a single time. Whole-study findings and limits: There were mostly white British donors and more females than males, and clonal diversity was possibly underestimated. The peak T cell response came first, and repertoires were sampled only after it. Close to half of all spike-specific TCRs reportedly target regions of the variants that are unmutated.

The TCR originated in an adult in good health. The material was peripheral blood, obtained on day 0 of AZD1222 vaccination.

CDR3 sequence: CASSVAGTSPDEQFF. Here the CDR3 DNA reads TGTGCCAGCAGCGTAGCTGGGACTAGCCCCGATGAGCAGTTCTTC. V is TRBV9 and J is TRBJ2-1; 9 bases match TRBD2. The CDR3 is 15 amino acids. CDR1 and CDR2 (germline): SGDLS, YYNGEE. Trimming cost V 0 bases and J 8 bases; bases outside gene matches: 6.